This section outlines one TCR beta chain sequence together with its context. The antigen is not known. The data originate from a study of cytomegalovirus exposure and HLA in healthy donors. The PCR made use of 60 Vbeta and 13 Jbeta primers. Assay: immunoSEQ multiplex PCR; the TCRdb copy retains only in-frame clones and omits some. The sample shows around 100,000 clones, around 64% of them seen only once. Study results and limitations: The authors enumerated 164 TCR beta chains as linked to cytomegalovirus. Earlier results showed most TCR beta V segments being productive about 90% or about 30% of the time. Most TCR sequences were seen very rarely across donors, but some public TCRs occurred in many. Per a later analysis, about 15,000 TCR beta sequences showed association with HLA alleles at 0.05 false discovery rate.

CDR3 length equals 13 residues. With 6 bases removed from V and 1 base from J, the gap between germline ends came to 10 bases. CDR1 is WSHSY, CDR2 SAAADI, per germline. This chain joins TRBV10-2 and TRBJ2-7, with D perhaps TRBD2 (7 bases). Sequencing input: PBMCs. The receptor was isolated from a man aged 30 to 45 in good health and CMV-seronegative. CDR3 amino acids: CASRGGQSYEQYF. CDR3 DNA: TGCGCCAGCAGGGGGGGGCAGTCCTACGAGCAGTACTTC.